The rows below give T cell receptor beta chains drawn from one sample of a study of T cell responses to AZD1222 COVID-19 vaccine. The method was immunoSEQ multiplex PCR; TCRdb's version includes in-frame clones alone and lacks a portion of them. Of 130,000 or so clones in the sample, roughly 89% were seen once. The sequencing used peripheral blood, collected 28 days after the second dose of the MenACWY control vaccine. Source of these receptors: an adult who received the MenACWY meningococcal vaccine as a control. Each CDR3 is given with its conserved first and last residue. D genes are given only for firm matches. Clone size, where shown, is once, few, many, or a class for clones that have expanded.

j_call,d_call,cdr3_length,v_call,clone_size,cdr3_nt,cdr3_aa
TRBJ2-1,TRBD2,13,TRBV10-1,NA,TGCGCCAGTTCTACTAGCGGGAGTCCTGAGCAGTTCTTC,CASSTSGSPEQFF
TRBJ1-5,NA,16,TRBV28,NA,TGTGCCAGCAGCTCTGGGGCCGGATGGGGGAGTGGGGCCCAGCATTTT,CASSSGAGWGSGAQHF
TRBJ2-1,TRBD1,13,TRBV7-2,few,TGTGCCAGCAGCCTAGTACTCGGACAGGGTAAGTTCTTC,CASSLVLGQGKFF
TRBJ1-1,NA,16,TRBV11-2,NA,TGTGCCAGCAGAGGGTCCCCCACAGGGAGAAGGACTGAAGCTTTCTTT,CASRGSPTGRRTEAFF
TRBJ2-3,TRBD1,15,TRBV15,NA,TGTGCCACCAGCAGAGGGGGACAGGGTACAGATACGCAGTATTTT,CATSRGGQGTDTQYF
TRBJ2-1,NA,16,TRBV6-2/TRBV6-3,once,TGTGCCAGCAGTTACGAGGCGGCGGGGTGGTACAATGAGCAGTTCTTC,CASSYEAAGWYNEQFF
TRBJ1-4,NA,13,TRBV29-1,once,TGCAGCGTTGAGCAGGGCGGGTATGAAAAACTGTTTTTT,CSVEQGGYEKLFF
TRBJ2-1,TRBD1,16,TRBV24-1,NA,TGTGCCACCAGTGACCCAGGACAGGGTCTGTACAATGAGCAGTTCTTC,CATSDPGQGLYNEQFF
TRBJ2-7,TRBD2,14,TRBV6-2/TRBV6-3,NA,TGTGCCAGCAGCCGTAGCGGGGGGTCCTACGAGCAGTACTTC,CASSRSGGSYEQYF
TRBJ1-5,NA,16,TRBV6-2/TRBV6-3,NA,TGTGCCAGCAGTTACTCGATCAGGGCGCCCATCCAGCCCCAGCATTTT,CASSYSIRAPIQPQHF
TRBJ2-5,NA,14,TRBV7-9,NA,TGTGCCAGCAGCTCTCGGGACACCCAAGAGACCCAGTACTTC,CASSSRDTQETQYF
TRBJ1-3,NA,15,TRBV5-4,NA,TGTGCCAGCAGCTTGCAAGGGGGAAGTGGAAACACCATATATTTT,CASSLQGGSGNTIYF
TRBJ1-2,NA,16,TRBV3-1/TRBV3-2,NA,TGTGCCAGCAGCCAAGATTGGGGGGGTGTAAGCTATGGCTACACCTTC,CASSQDWGGVSYGYTF
TRBJ1-1,TRBD1,16,TRBV6-2/TRBV6-3,NA,TGTGCCAGCAGTTACTCGGGACAGGGTCGGAACACTGAAGCTTTCTTT,CASSYSGQGRNTEAFF
TRBJ2-3,NA,13,TRBV14,NA,TGTGCCAGCAGCCCTACACGCGCAGATACGCAGTATTTT,CASSPTRADTQYF
TRBJ2-1,NA,13,TRBV30,NA,TGTGCCTCCGAAGGTAGCTCCTACAATGAGCAGTTCTTC,CASEGSSYNEQFF
TRBJ2-7,NA,14,TRBV18,NA,TGTGCCAGCTCACCACCGACGCGCTCCTACGAGCAGTACTTC,CASSPPTRSYEQYF
TRBJ1-2,TRBD1,15,TRBV2,NA,TGTGCCAGCAGCGCTAGGGACAGGGGGCGTCAGGGCTACACCTTC,CASSARDRGRQGYTF
TRBJ2-1,TRBD1,14,TRBV27,NA,TGTGCCAGCAGTCAATTGGGACAGTACAATGAGCAGTTCTTC,CASSQLGQYNEQFF
TRBJ2-2,NA,16,TRBV2,NA,TGTGCCAGCAGTGAACAGGGCCCCCTGGGATCCGGGGAGCTGTTTTTT,CASSEQGPLGSGELFF
TRBJ1-2,NA,15,TRBV3-1/TRBV3-2,NA,TGTGCCAGCAGCCAAGAGTCAGGCCGAAACTATGGCTACACCTTC,CASSQESGRNYGYTF
TRBJ2-2,TRBD1,16,TRBV11-2,NA,TGTGCCAGCAGCTTTCAGGGGACAGGGAACGCCGGGGAGCTGTTTTTT,CASSFQGTGNAGELFF
TRBJ2-5,NA,15,TRBV7-2,few,TGTGCCAGCAGCTTAGCGTCACAGGGTGCGGGGACCCAGTACTTC,CASSLASQGAGTQYF
TRBJ1-2,NA,14,TRBV28,once,TGTGCCAGCAGCCGCTATACGGACAGCTATGGCTACACCTTC,CASSRYTDSYGYTF
TRBJ2-7,NA,18,TRBV3-1/TRBV3-2,once,TGTGCCAGCAGCCAAGATCCGCTAGGGGGGCCCTCCTCCTACGAGCAGTACTTC,CASSQDPLGGPSSYEQYF
TRBJ1-5,NA,15,TRBV19,NA,TGTGCCAGCCAAAACGGACAGTCACGCAATCAGCCCCAGCATTTT,CASQNGQSRNQPQHF
TRBJ1-1,TRBD1,19,TRBV5-1,once,TGCGCCAGCAGCTTGGCCCCGGGACAGGGGCGCCGTGTGAACACTGAAGCTTTCTTT,CASSLAPGQGRRVNTEAFF
TRBJ2-1,TRBD2,15,TRBV11-3,NA,TGTGCCAGCAGCTGGGGACTAGCGGCTTTTGGTGAGCAGTTCTTC,CASSWGLAAFGEQFF
TRBJ2-7,NA,14,TRBV5-6,NA,TGTGCCAGCAGCTTGGGAGGTGGGTCCTACGAGCAGTACTTC,CASSLGGGSYEQYF
TRBJ1-2,NA,14,TRBV24-1,NA,TGTGCCACCAGTGACACCGACGGAACCTATGGCTACACCTTC,CATSDTDGTYGYTF
TRBJ2-1,TRBD1,14,TRBV6-5,NA,TGTGCCAGCAGTTACAGGACAGGGTTAAATGAGCAGTTCTTC,CASSYRTGLNEQFF
TRBJ1-5,NA,14,TRBV6-5,NA,TGTGCCAGCAGGCCAGGTTTGAGCAATCAGCCCCAGCATTTT,CASRPGLSNQPQHF
TRBJ1-6,NA,14,TRBV19,few,TGTGCCAGTAGTATGCAGGCGTTGAATTCACCCCTCCACTTT,CASSMQALNSPLHF
TRBJ2-7,NA,14,TRBV15,NA,TGTGCCACCAGCAGAGAAGGGGTGGGCTACGAGCAGTACTTC,CATSREGVGYEQYF
TRBJ1-1,NA,14,TRBV6-5,NA,TGTGCCAGCAGCCAGGGACCCATGAACACTGAAGCTTTCTTT,CASSQGPMNTEAFF
TRBJ1-4,NA,17,TRBV9,NA,TGTGCCAGCAGCGTAGCGTCGGGTGGGTGGGGTAATGAAAAACTGTTTTTT,CASSVASGGWGNEKLFF
TRBJ2-1,NA,12,TRBV19,NA,TGTGCCAGTAGTACCCCGTTTGGTGAGCAGTTCTTC,CASSTPFGEQFF
TRBJ1-2,TRBD1,14,TRBV5-1,NA,TGCGCCAGCAGCTTGGGAGACAGGGTAGATGGCTACACCTTC,CASSLGDRVDGYTF
TRBJ1-6,NA,19,TRBV19,NA,TGTGCCAGTAGTACGTCCAGGACCGTCCTGGCATCCTATAATTCACCCCTCCACTTT,CASSTSRTVLASYNSPLHF
TRBJ2-1,NA,13,TRBV12-5,NA,TGTGCTAGTGGTTTGCCCGGGGGCAATGAGCAGTTCTTC,CASGLPGGNEQFF
TRBJ1-1,NA,15,TRBV7-2,NA,TGTGCCAGCAGCCCCAACGCGAGGGGATACACTGAAGCTTTCTTT,CASSPNARGYTEAFF